Listed here is a single T cell receptor beta chain. Its matching antigen is unknown. The CDR3 runs to 13 residues. V was clipped by 2 bases and J by 1 base, with 6 bases between them. Germline V gene sequence: CDR1 SGDLS, CDR2 YYNGEE. The entry originates in a study of cytomegalovirus exposure and HLA in healthy donors. Study-wide points: In a later analysis, DRB1 alleles had the most associated TCRs; HLA-C alleles the fewest. Near-uniform donor sequencing depth was presumed by presence/absence analyses.

PCR involved 60 Vbeta and 13 Jbeta primers. The method was immunoSEQ multiplex PCR; TCRdb's version includes in-frame clones alone and lacks a portion of them. Of roughly 190,000 clones listed, more than 75% were seen once; the top ten hold approximately 0.8%. The material sequenced was PBMCs. The gene calls are TRBV9 and TRBJ1-1; D remains ambiguous. This receptor was obtained from a woman between 18 and 29 years old in good health and CMV-seronegative. This CDR3 is CASSVGKNTEAFF. The CDR3 nucleotides read TGTGCCAGCAGCGTTGGCAAGAACACTGAAGCTTTCTTT.